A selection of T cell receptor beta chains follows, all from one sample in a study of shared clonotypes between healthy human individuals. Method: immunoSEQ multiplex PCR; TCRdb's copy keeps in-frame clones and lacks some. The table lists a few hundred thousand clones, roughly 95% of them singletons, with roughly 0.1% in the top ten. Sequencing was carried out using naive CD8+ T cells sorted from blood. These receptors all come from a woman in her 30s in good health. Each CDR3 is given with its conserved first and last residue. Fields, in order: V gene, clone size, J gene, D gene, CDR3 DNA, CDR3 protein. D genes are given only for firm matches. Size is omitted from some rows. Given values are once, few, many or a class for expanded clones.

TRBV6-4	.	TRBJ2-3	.	TGTGCCAGCAGTGACCTACCCCAGGGAGGCCTAACAGATACGCAGTATTTT	CASSDLPQGGLTDTQYF
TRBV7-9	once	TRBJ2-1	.	TGTGCCAGCAGCCATCGTAAGGGCGGAGCGGGCAATGAGCAGTTCTTC	CASSHRKGGAGNEQFF
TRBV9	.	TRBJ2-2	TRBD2	TGTGCCAGCAGCGCGGGAGGGGTGGCCGGGGAGCTGTTTTTT	CASSAGGVAGELFF
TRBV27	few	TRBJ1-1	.	TGTGCCAGCAGTTTACATCTCCAGCGTGAAGCTTTCTTT	CASSLHLQREAFF
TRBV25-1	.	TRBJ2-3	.	TGTGCCAGTGGTAACGTCGAGGGAGAATCAGATACGCAGTATTTT	CASGNVEGESDTQYF
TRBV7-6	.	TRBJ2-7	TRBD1	TGTGCCAGCAGCGGGACAGGGCGCGAGCAGTACTTC	CASSGTGREQYF
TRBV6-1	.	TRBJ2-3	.	TGTGCCAGCAGTGAAGAAGTAGGGCTAATCTCGACTACGCAGTATTTT	CASSEEVGLISTTQYF
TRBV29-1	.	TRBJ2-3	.	TGCAGCGTTGGTGAGCTGGGTACGCAGTATTTT	CSVGELGTQYF
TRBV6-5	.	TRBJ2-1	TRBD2	TGTGCCAGCAGTTCCTTACGGACTAGCGGATACAATGAGCAGTTCTTC	CASSSLRTSGYNEQFF
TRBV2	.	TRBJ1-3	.	TGTGCCAGCAGTGAAGTTGGAAACACCATATATTTT	CASSEVGNTIYF
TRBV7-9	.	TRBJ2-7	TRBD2	TGTGCCAGCAGCTTCAGCGGGAGGGCCTACGAGCAGTACTTC	CASSFSGRAYEQYF